The 18 T cell receptor beta chains below were found in one sample sequenced in a study of cytomegalovirus exposure and HLA in healthy donors. The method was immunoSEQ multiplex PCR; TCRdb's version includes in-frame clones alone and lacks a portion of them. The sample gives about 57,000 clones, roughly 90% of which show up once; approximately 1.2% is in the top ten. Specimen: PBMCs. These receptors were obtained from a woman between 18 and 29 years old in good health and CMV-seronegative.

The chain joins TRBV19 to TRBJ1-2, with TRBD1 identical over 9 bases. Germline V gene sequence: CDR1 LNHDA, CDR2 SQIVND (reference sequence). The CDR3 consists of 13 residues. The J segment lost 8 bases and the V segment lost 4 bases, leaving 5 bases of the junction unmatched. The CDR3 loop reads CASSRTGGRGYTF. The CDR3 DNA reads as TGTGCCAGTAGTAGAACAGGGGGCCGCGGCTACACCTTC.

The chain is built from TRBV19 and TRBJ1-5; tentatively, D is TRBD1 (5 bases). The germline V and J ends were trimmed by 7 bases and 0 bases, with 13 bases remaining between them. Germline loops: CDR1 LNHDA, CDR2 SQIVND (reference sequence). CDR3 size: 15 residues. The CDR3 is CASIKGQGSNQPQHF. The CDR3 coding sequence is TGTGCCAGTATTAAGGGCCAGGGTAGCAATCAGCCCCAGCATTTT.

This CDR3 is CASSYSGQGHEQYF. CDR3 nucleotides: TGTGCCAGCAGTTACTCAGGACAGGGCCACGAGCAGTACTTC. This chain connects TRBV6-5 to TRBJ2-7, with 8 bases that match TRBD1. The CDR3 has 14 residues. Germline V lookup: CDR1 MNHEY, CDR2 SVGAGI. The V segment lost 0 bases and the J segment 5 bases; nucleotides outside the gene matches: 3.

The CDR3 protein is CASSPDLSAYEQYF. The CDR3 DNA reads TGTGCCAGCAGCCCCGATCTCAGCGCCTACGAGCAGTACTTC. The rearrangement uses TRBV7-8 and TRBJ2-7; D uncertain. This CDR3 contains 14 residues. The germline gives CDR1 SGHVS, CDR2 FQNEAQ. V lost 5 bases to trimming and J lost 2 bases, with 13 bases between them.

This clone was seen more than once but under ten times. This chain uses TRBV6-5 with TRBJ1-2, with 7 bases matching TRBD1. The ends lost 3 bases at V and 1 base at J; junction bases unmatched: 8. Per the germline V gene, CDR1 is MNHEY and CDR2 is SVGAGI. This CDR3 contains 16 residues. The CDR3 sequence: CASSYETGSVNYGYTF. The CDR3 DNA follows: TGTGCCAGCAGTTATGAGACAGGGTCGGTTAACTATGGCTACACCTTC.

This rearrangement joins TRBV15 to TRBJ1-2; D gene uncertain. Trimming pared 2 bases from V and 6 bases from J, leaving 13 bases between. The CDR3 spans 14 residues. Per the germline V gene, CDR1 is LNHNV and CDR2 is YYDKDF (reference sequence). CDR3 sequence reads: CATSRIRDLDGYTF. In DNA, the CDR3 is TGTGCCACCAGCAGAATCCGAGACCTAGATGGCTACACCTTC.

The chain couples TRBV23-1 to TRBJ2-7, with 7 bases identical to TRBD2. TRBV23-1 is identified as an open reading frame with a role that is uncertain. The CDR3 is 15 residues long. J was trimmed by 3 bases and V by 2 bases; bases with no gene match: 7. DNA for the CDR3: TGCGCCAGCAGTCAAAGAGCGGGAAAAGTCTACGAGCAGTACTTC. Protein sequence: CASSQRAGKVYEQYF.

The gene calls are TRBV6-1 and TRBJ1-5; D ambiguous. Germline CDR1 reads MNHNS; CDR2 reads SASEGT. The CDR3 totals 14 residues. Trimming pared 6 bases from V and 6 bases from J, leaving 15 bases between. The CDR3 sequence: CASRAGRETQPQHF. The CDR3 coding sequence is TGTGCCAGCAGGGCCGGGAGGGAGACTCAGCCCCAGCATTTT.

The chain carries TRBV18 and TRBJ1-2; 12 bases line up with TRBD1. Germline loops: CDR1 KGHSH, CDR2 LQKENI. The CDR3 runs to 14 residues. After removal of 3 bases from V and 5 bases from J, the junction contained 1 base not matched to a gene. The CDR3 reads CASSPGQGAYGYTF. Written as DNA, the CDR3 is TGTGCCAGCTCACCGGGACAGGGGGCGTATGGCTACACCTTC.

The chain uses TRBV28 and TRBJ2-5, with TRBD2 matching over 11 bases. With 9 bases clipped from V and 3 bases from J, the junction kept 15 bases outside the gene matches. Germline CDR1 reads MDHEN; CDR2 reads SYDVKM. This CDR3 contains 17 residues. In DNA, the CDR3 is TGTGCCAGACCACCCCCTCCATTGGGACTAGCGGAAGAGACCCAGTACTTC. Its protein product is CARPPPPLGLAEETQYF.

This chain joins TRBV18 and TRBJ1-6; the D gene is possibly TRBD1 (6 bases). Trimming took 6 bases from V and 4 from J, leaving 16 bases between them. CDR1 and CDR2 (germline): KGHSH, LQKENI. The CDR3 contains 16 residues. The CDR3 bases are TGTGCCAGCTCGCGACAGGTCTCCGGTTATAATTCACCCCTCCACTTT. This codes for CASSRQVSGYNSPLHF.

This chain uses TRBV6-5 with TRBJ2-2; 7 bases match TRBD2. CDR3 size: 15 residues. V shed 5 bases and J 3 bases; nucleotides not matched to a gene: 6. From germline, CDR1 is MNHEY and CDR2 SVGAGI. CDR3 bases: TGTGCCAGCAGTCGGGGGGTAGGCGACACCGGGGAGCTGTTTTTT. This sequence encodes CASSRGVGDTGELFF.

Only one count was recorded for this clone. The chain links TRBV10-3 to TRBJ2-1, with 11 bases identical to TRBD2. V was clipped by 4 bases and J by 8 bases; unmatched bases: 7. The CDR3 consists of 15 residues. Germline loops: CDR1 ENHRY, CDR2 SYGVKD. The CDR3 protein is CAISVAGGYGDEQFF. DNA for the CDR3: TGTGCCATCAGTGTAGCGGGGGGGTATGGGGATGAGCAGTTCTTC.

V is TRBV5-4 and J is TRBJ2-5; TRBD2 is a possible D gene (6 bases). Trimming removed 3 bases from V and 5 bases from J, with 17 bases in between. CDR3 length: 15 amino acids. CDR1 is SGHNT, CDR2 YYREEE, per germline (reference sequence). In nucleotides, the CDR3 is TGTGCCAGCAGCTCGACCCGCGGGGCTAGGGAGACCCAGTACTTC. It specifies CASSSTRGARETQYF.

This chain connects TRBV19 to TRBJ1-6, with D tentatively TRBD1 (6 bases). CDR3 size: 15 residues. Germline V gene sequence: CDR1 LNHDA, CDR2 SQIVND (reference sequence). V lost 5 bases, J lost 6 bases, and 14 bases lay in between. The CDR3 DNA is TGTGCCAGTAGTCCACAGGGTTCGAGTAATTCACCCCTCCACTTT. Residues: CASSPQGSSNSPLHF.

For the CDR3, the DNA is TGCGCCAGCACCGACGGACAGCCATTGAACACTGAAGCTTTCTTT. Amino acid sequence: CASTDGQPLNTEAFF. This chain uses TRBV10-2 with TRBJ1-1, with D possibly matching TRBD1 (6 bases). Germline V gene lookup returns CDR1 WSHSY and CDR2 SAAADI. V was cut by 7 bases and J by 0 bases, with 15 bases left in between. The CDR3 is 15 residues long.

V gene TRBV19 combines with J gene TRBJ2-1; 7 positions match TRBD2. The ends lost 5 bases at V and 7 bases at J; junction bases unmatched: 17. Germline CDR1 is LNHDA and CDR2 is SQIVND (reference sequence). The CDR3 totals 17 residues. The CDR3 is CASSSPLQRGMGNEQFF. CDR3 nucleotide sequence: TGTGCCAGTAGTTCCCCACTGCAGCGGGGCATGGGGAATGAGCAGTTCTTC.

The table lists this clone with a count of one. V and J are TRBV6-5 and TRBJ1-2, with 10 bases identical to TRBD1. With V trimmed by 10 bases and J by 4 bases, 12 bases remained unmatched. The CDR3 is made up of 15 amino acids. Germline CDR1 is MNHEY and CDR2 is SVGAGI. CDR3 DNA sequence: TGTGCCACCCTAACCGGGACAGGGGACCGCTATGGCTACACCTTC. Its protein product is CATLTGTGDRYGYTF.